Listed here are 18 T cell receptor beta chains from one sample, sequenced in a study of T-cell memory formation after mild COVID-19. MiXCR, run by TCRdb on the 5' RACE reads, gives a single entry per CDR3 protein. Among about 350,000 distinct CDR3 sequences listed, roughly 15% were seen once. The sequenced material came from PBMCs or a T cell subset sorted from them (not recorded which). The source of these receptors is a young man who had mild COVID-19 (a few samples of this study predate the infection). Cell type and time point are not known.

This clonotype was seen more than once but under ten times. The V and J genes are TRBV4-2 and TRBJ1-5; 7 positions agree with TRBD1. The V gene end was trimmed by 6 bases and the J gene end by 1 base; junction bases not matched to a gene: 3. Germline assignment: CDR1 LGHNA and CDR2 YNFKEQ. The CDR3 runs 14 residues. In DNA form, the CDR3 reads TGTGCCAGCAGTACACAGGGGAGCAATCAGCCCCAGCATTTT. Its protein product is CASSTQGSNQPQHF.

This clonotype showed up just a few times. The V call is TRBV2, the J call TRBJ2-2; the D gene is possibly TRBD2 (5 bases). Germline loops: CDR1 SNHLY, CDR2 FYNNEI. Trimming stripped 6 bases from V and 3 bases from J, with 11 bases between. CDR3 length: 14 amino acids. The CDR3 spells CASRGSRDTGELFF. CDR3 in DNA: TGTGCCAGCAGGGGGAGCCGGGACACCGGGGAGCTGTTTTTT.

The rearrangement uses TRBV4-1 and TRBJ2-1; D unresolved. The length of the CDR3 is 12 residues. Trimming shortened V by 1 base and J by 7 bases, and 5 bases separated the two germline ends. CDR1 and CDR2 from the germline V gene are MGHRA and YSYEKL. The CDR3 bases are TGCGCCAGCAGCCAAGTAACAAATGAGCAGTTCTTC. It specifies CASSQVTNEQFF.

This clonotype was counted between two and nine times. The chain uses TRBV6-6 and TRBJ1-1; D remains ambiguous. Trimming pared 6 bases from V and 1 base from J, leaving 9 bases between. This CDR3 is built from 13 residues. Per germline, CDR1 MNHNY and CDR2 SVGAGI (reference sequence). CDR3 DNA sequence: TGTGCCAGCAGGAGGACCGCGAACACTGAAGCTTTCTTT. It codes for CASRRTANTEAFF.

The chain links TRBV27 to TRBJ1-4; D is unclear. Germline CDR1 MNHEY, CDR2 SMNVEV (reference sequence). The length of the CDR3 is 14 residues. V was shortened by 6 bases and J by 3 bases, with 11 bases between the two germline ends. The CDR3 bases are TGTGCCAGCAGAGGGTCGGTGGCTAATGAAAAACTGTTTTTT. Amino acid sequence: CASRGSVANEKLFF. The complete variable domain, with remaining parts taken from reference TRBV27 and TRBJ1-4, reads EAQVTQNPRYLITVTGKKLTVTCSQNMNHEYMSWYRQDPGLGLRQIYYSMNVEVTDKGDVPEGYKVSRKEKRNFPLILESPSPNQTSLYFCASRGSVANEKLFFGSGTQLSVL.

This clonotype was counted many times. This chain joins TRBV5-5 and TRBJ2-2; no definite D call. V was pared by 4 bases and J by 1 base, with 11 bases between. CDR1 and CDR2 (germline): SGHKS, YYEKEE (reference sequence). This CDR3 contains 15 residues. CDR3 residues: CASSPWTVNTGELFF. The DNA of the CDR3 is TGTGCCAGCAGCCCCTGGACGGTGAACACCGGGGAGCTGTTTTTT. Full variable domain (missing parts from reference TRBV5-5 and TRBJ2-2): DAGVTQSPTHLIKTRGQQVTLRCSPISGHKSVSWYQQVLGQGPQFIFQYYEKEERGRGNFPDRFSARQFPNYSSELNVNALLLGDSALYLCASSPWTVNTGELFFGEGSRLTVL.

This clonotype has more than one count but fewer than ten. The V and J genes are TRBV6-2 or TRBV6-3 and TRBJ2-6, with a weak D call TRBD1 (5 bases). The germline V gene encodes CDR1 MNHEY and CDR2 SVGEGT. The CDR3 is 16 residues long. The germline V and J ends were trimmed by 7 bases and 3 bases, with 16 bases remaining between them. CDR3 DNA sequence: TGTGCCAGCACCAAACCCCAGGGTAATGGGGCCAACGTCCTGACTTTC. Protein sequence: CASTKPQGNGANVLTF.

This clonotype was picked up a small number of times. The genes are TRBV10-2 and TRBJ2-1, with 11 bases fitting TRBD2. CDR3 size: 15 residues. The junction had 6 bases not matched to a gene; V was cut back by 6 bases and J by 5 bases. Germline CDR1 and CDR2: WSHSY and SAAADI. The CDR3 nucleotides are TGCGCCAGCAGCTCTAGCGGGGGGCAGCACAATGAGCAGTTCTTC. Residues: CASSSSGGQHNEQFF.

This clonotype was recorded many times. This chain links TRBV12-3 or TRBV12-4 with TRBJ1-2; no clear D gene. Trimming took off 6 bases at V and 8 bases at J, with 10 bases between the two ends. The CDR3 spans 11 residues. The CDR3: CASSFGSGYTF. Written as DNA, the CDR3 is TGTGCCAGCAGCTTTGGGTCAGGCTACACCTTC.

The gene calls are TRBV29-1 and TRBJ2-7, with no clear D. Germline V gene lookup returns CDR1 SQVTM and CDR2 ANQGSEA. This CDR3 spans 14 amino acids. V lost 4 bases to trimming and J lost 2 bases, with 15 bases between them. CDR3 sequence: CSVGGRSWPYEQYF. The CDR3 region has the DNA TGCAGCGTTGGTGGTAGAAGTTGGCCCTACGAGCAGTACTTC.

V usage is TRBV2 and J usage is TRBJ2-5; a weak D match, TRBD2 (6 bases). Germline V gene sequence: CDR1 SNHLY, CDR2 FYNNEI. The CDR3 contains 13 residues. V was trimmed by 6 bases and J by 3 bases, leaving 11 bases between them. This CDR3 reads CASRLTREETQYF. The CDR3 DNA sequence: TGTGCCAGCAGACTGACTAGGGAAGAGACCCAGTACTTC.

This clonotype was picked up many times. The chain recombines TRBV24-1 with TRBJ2-3; D is possibly TRBD1 or TRBD2 (6 bases each). This CDR3 spans 14 amino acids. CDR1 and CDR2 (germline): KGHDR, SFDVKD. The V end lost 7 bases, the J end lost 6 bases, and 16 bases lay between the germline ends. This chain's CDR3 is CATREGGPVDTQYF. In DNA, the CDR3 is TGTGCCACCAGGGAGGGGGGTCCCGTGGATACGCAGTATTTT.

The chain combines TRBV24-1 with TRBJ1-5; D gene unclear. Germline V gene lookup returns CDR1 KGHDR and CDR2 SFDVKD. The CDR3 length is 13 residues. The germline V and J ends were trimmed by 9 bases and 3 bases, with 11 bases remaining between them. For the CDR3, the DNA is TGTGCCACCCAAGATCGTCACAATCAGCCCCAGCATTTT. This translates into CATQDRHNQPQHF.

This clonotype was seen only a few times. This chain uses TRBV5-6 with TRBJ2-7, with no clear D. Trimming took 0 bases from V and 3 from J, leaving 10 bases between them. The CDR3 extends over 14 amino acids. The germline V gene encodes CDR1 SGHDT and CDR2 YYEEEE. The chain's CDR3 is CASSLGLGYYEQYV. The CDR3 nucleotides are TGTGCCAGCAGCTTGGGTTTGGGATACTACGAGCAGTACGTC.

This clonotype was detected only a few times. The chain recombines TRBV3-1 with TRBJ2-1, with 9 bases that match TRBD2. Trimming at V came to 0 bases and at J to 5 bases, leaving 5 bases not matched to a gene. The germline gives CDR1 LGHDT, CDR2 YNNKEL (reference sequence). CDR3 length: 16 amino acids. The CDR3 nucleotides are TGTGCCAGCAGCCAAGAATGGCGGGGGGGTAACAATGAGCAGTTCTTC. Encoded protein: CASSQEWRGGNNEQFF.

In this sample, this clonotype turned up many times. The V call is TRBV25-1, the J call TRBJ1-1; no reliable D call. CDR3 length: 11 amino acids. Trimming stripped 7 bases from V and 8 bases from J, with 11 bases between. Germline V lookup: CDR1 MGHDK, CDR2 SYGVNS. CDR3 loop: CASMGGWEAFF. The CDR3 DNA reads TGTGCCAGCATGGGAGGGTGGGAAGCTTTCTTT.

This chain joins TRBV18 and TRBJ2-7; D remains unclear. V was pared by 5 bases and J by 6 bases, with 17 bases between. Germline V lookup: CDR1 KGHSH, CDR2 LQKENI. The CDR3 contains 14 residues. CDR3 in DNA: TGTGCCAGCTCAATTGGACCCCGAGGCTTCGAGCAGTACGTC. Its translation is CASSIGPRGFEQYV.

Only a few counts were recorded for this clonotype. This chain connects TRBV19 to TRBJ2-1, with a possible D match to TRBD1 (6 bases). CDR1 is LNHDA, CDR2 SQIVND, per germline (reference sequence). The CDR3 runs to 14 residues. Between the trimmed V and J ends, which lost 6 bases and 1 base, there was a span of 10 bases. CDR3 sequence: CASRPGHSYNEQFF. Here the CDR3 DNA reads TGTGCCAGTAGACCGGGACATTCCTACAATGAGCAGTTCTTC.